Presented here are 24 T cell receptor beta chains from one specimen sequenced in a study of cytomegalovirus exposure and HLA in healthy donors. The primer mix had 60 Vbeta and 13 Jbeta primers. TCRdb's copy holds only in-frame clones and misses some; the assay was immunoSEQ multiplex PCR. The data hold roughly 160,000 clones, with roughly 80% observed a single time. The sequenced material came from PBMCs. The origin of the receptors is a woman aged 45-59 years in good health and CMV-seronegative.

The chain links TRBV30 to TRBJ1-2, with 8 bases identical to TRBD1. The CDR3 consists of 14 residues. Per germline, CDR1 GTSNPN and CDR2 SVGIG (reference sequence). V shed 2 bases and J 2 bases; nucleotides not matched to a gene: 4. In DNA, the CDR3 is TGTGCCTGGAGTACTCAGGGGGCGAACTATGGCTACACCTTC. It codes for CAWSTQGANYGYTF.

The chain employs TRBV25-1 and TRBJ2-2, with 7 bases matching TRBD1. V shed 3 bases and J 3 bases; nucleotides not matched to a gene: 7. The germline V gene has CDR1 MGHDK and CDR2 SYGVNS. This CDR3 has 16 residues. CDR3 in amino acids: CASSEPKTGDTGELFF. For the CDR3, the DNA is TGTGCCAGCAGTGAGCCGAAAACAGGGGACACCGGGGAGCTGTTTTTT.

The chain couples TRBV4-3 to TRBJ2-7; the match to TRBD1 covers 7 bases. With V trimmed by 4 bases and J by 5 bases, 11 bases remained unmatched. The CDR3 consists of 15 residues. Germline V gene data show CDR1 as LGHNA and CDR2 as YSLEER. CDR3 in amino acids: CASSRTGTEVDEQYF. Written as DNA, the CDR3 is TGCGCCAGCAGCCGCACCGGGACAGAGGTTGACGAGCAGTACTTC.

The V call is TRBV9, the J call TRBJ2-5; a weak D match, TRBD1 (6 bases). CDR1 and CDR2 from the germline V gene are SGDLS and YYNGEE. This CDR3 has 17 residues. V was pared by 2 bases and J by 4 bases, with 21 bases between. CDR3 nucleotides: TGTGCCAGCAGCGTGAGGGATCGACAGGCTCGAGGAGAGACCCAGTACTTC. Amino acids: CASSVRDRQARGETQYF.

This clone turned up a few times. J is TRBJ1-1 and V is TRBV18, with a tentative D call TRBD1 (6 bases). V was clipped by 4 bases and J by 3 bases, with 15 bases between them. This CDR3 has 15 amino acids. Germline V lookup: CDR1 KGHSH, CDR2 LQKENI. The CDR3 spells CASSQATGLDTEAFF. The CDR3 coding sequence is TGTGCCAGCTCACAAGCCACAGGGTTAGACACTGAAGCTTTCTTT.

The chain carries TRBV7-2 and TRBJ2-7; 8 positions agree with TRBD1. The CDR3 spans 15 residues. The germline gives CDR1 SGHTA, CDR2 FQGNSA. The junction had 7 bases not matched to a gene; V was cut back by 0 bases and J by 6 bases. The CDR3 coding sequence is TGTGCCAGCAGCTTAGCGGGGACAGGAACTAGCGAGCAGTACTTC. This codes for CASSLAGTGTSEQYF.

The genes are TRBV11-2 and TRBJ2-1, with D possibly matching TRBD1 (6 bases). The V end lost 2 bases, the J end lost 8 bases, and 13 bases lay between the germline ends. The CDR3 is 14 amino acids. Per germline, CDR1 SGHAT and CDR2 FQNNGV. CDR3 sequence: CASSLTGMDDEQFF. The CDR3 DNA reads TGTGCCAGCAGCTTAACAGGGATGGACGATGAGCAGTTCTTC.

The gene calls are TRBV7-2 and TRBJ2-7, with TRBD2 matching 15 bases. Trimming at V came to 5 bases and at J to 1 base, leaving 6 bases not matched to a gene. Germline V gives CDR1 SGHTA, CDR2 FQGNSA. The CDR3 consists of 17 residues. CDR3 loop: CASSPRTSGRVSYEQYF. For the CDR3, the DNA is TGTGCCAGCAGCCCGCGGACTAGCGGGAGGGTATCCTACGAGCAGTACTTC. Based on the CDR3 plus reference TRBV7-2 and TRBJ2-7, the full variable domain is GAGVSQSPSNKVTEKGKDVELRCDPISGHTALYWYRQSLGQGLEFLIYFQGNSAPDKSGLPSDRFSAERTGGSVSTLTIQRTQQEDSAVYLCASSPRTSGRVSYEQYFGPGTRLTVT.

V is TRBV28 and J is TRBJ2-3; 8 bases are a match to TRBD2. The CDR3 loop spans 14 amino acids. Trimming removed 7 bases from V and 0 bases from J; junction bases left unmatched: 3. Germline V gene lookup returns CDR1 MDHEN and CDR2 SYDVKM. The CDR3 nucleotides read TGTGCCAGCACCGGGAGGGCCAGCACAGATACGCAGTATTTT. Protein: CASTGRASTDTQYF.

Worth noting for this clone: This sample includes further DNA sequences coding for the same CDR3. V and J are TRBV5-1 and TRBJ2-1, with D tentatively TRBD2 (5 bases). The V end was cut by 2 bases, the J end by 0 bases, with 9 bases between. The germline V gene has CDR1 SGHRS and CDR2 YFSETQ. CDR3 length equals 15 residues. CDR3 DNA: TGCGCCAGCAGCTTAACGAGCGGCTCCTACAATGAGCAGTTCTTC. Translation: CASSLTSGSYNEQFF.

This clone was seen only a few times. J is TRBJ2-2 and V is TRBV7-9; the match to TRBD1 covers 10 bases. CDR3 length: 16 residues. Trimming at V came to 1 base and at J to 7 bases, leaving 6 bases not matched to a gene. Germline CDR1 reads SEHNR; CDR2 reads FQNEAQ (reference sequence). CDR3 amino acids: CASSLDGTGVGGELFF. CDR3 sequence (DNA): TGTGCCAGCAGCTTAGACGGGACAGGGGTTGGCGGGGAGCTGTTTTTT.

The V and J genes are TRBV28 and TRBJ1-3, with 8 bases matching TRBD1. Germline V gives CDR1 MDHEN, CDR2 SYDVKM. The CDR3 contains 15 residues. With V trimmed by 6 bases and J by 0 bases, 4 bases remained unmatched. CDR3 in DNA: TGTGCCAGCAGCTTGGGACAGGACTCTGGAAACACCATATATTTT. It encodes CASSLGQDSGNTIYF.

The V call is TRBV7-9, the J call TRBJ1-1; D may be TRBD1 (5 bases). The V and J ends lost 5 bases and 5 bases respectively, with 18 bases between them. The CDR3 contains 15 residues. In germline, CDR1 is SEHNR, CDR2 FQNEAQ (reference sequence). The DNA for the CDR3 is TGTGCCAGCAGCCTAACATCCGGGGGTAGGACTGAAGCTTTCTTT. Its translation is CASSLTSGGRTEAFF. The full variable domain, completed using reference TRBV7-9 and TRBJ1-1, is DTGVSQNPRHKITKRGQNVTFRCDPISEHNRLYWYRQTLGQGPEFLTYFQNEAQLEKSRLLSDRFSAERPKGSFSTLEIQRTEQGDSAMYLCASSLTSGGRTEAFFGQGTRLTVV.

The J gene is TRBJ1-1, the V gene TRBV19, with D possibly TRBD1 on 5 matching bases. Germline CDR1 LNHDA, CDR2 SQIVND (reference sequence). Trimming stripped 10 bases from V and 2 bases from J, with 17 bases between. This CDR3 has 14 amino acids. CDR3 loop: CATLGRGLNTEAFF. DNA for the CDR3: TGTGCCACTCTGGGGCGGGGCCTTAACACTGAAGCTTTCTTT.

V gene TRBV5-1 combines with J gene TRBJ1-1; D perhaps matches TRBD1 (6 bases). Trimming removed 1 base at V and 4 bases at J, with 17 bases between. Looked up from germline, CDR1 is SGHRS and CDR2 is YFSETQ. The CDR3 runs to 16 residues. The CDR3 DNA is TGCGCCAGCAGCTTGAATCTAAACAGGGAAGGCACTGAAGCTTTCTTT. Residues: CASSLNLNREGTEAFF.

The V and J genes are TRBV2 and TRBJ2-5; 7 nucleotides match TRBD1. Germline CDR1 and CDR2: SNHLY and FYNNEI. The CDR3 runs 13 residues. The junction had 6 bases not matched to a gene; V was cut back by 7 bases and J by 4 bases. The CDR3 region has the DNA TGTGCCAGCACCTTCGACAGGGCAGAGACCCAGTACTTC. Its protein product is CASTFDRAETQYF.

The chain uses TRBV7-2 and TRBJ1-4; 8 nucleotides align to TRBD1. CDR1 and CDR2 (germline): SGHTA, FQGNSA. V dropped 4 bases and J dropped 11; count of bases not matched to a gene: 3. The CDR3 has 12 amino acids. As DNA, the CDR3 is TGTGCCAGCAGCTACAACAGGGGGAAACTGTTTTTT. As protein: CASSYNRGKLFF.

J is TRBJ2-5 and V is TRBV2; 12 bases align to TRBD2. Trimming at V came to 2 bases and at J to 2 bases, leaving 3 bases not matched to a gene. This CDR3 comprises 16 residues. Germline CDR1 and CDR2: SNHLY and FYNNEI. The CDR3 DNA reads as TGTGCCAGCAGTGAAATCCTAGCGGGGGGGCAAGAGACCCAGTACTTC. Its protein product is CASSEILAGGQETQYF.

The J gene is TRBJ1-2, the V gene TRBV6-5, with D uncertain. Trimming took off 2 bases at V and 1 base at J, with 14 bases between the two ends. This CDR3 comprises 16 residues. CDR1 is MNHEY and CDR2 is SVGAGI in the germline V gene. CDR3 DNA: TGTGCCAGCAGTTACACTAGGACTTTACTTAACTATGGCTACACCTTC. Translated: CASSYTRTLLNYGYTF.

V gene TRBV7-2 combines with J gene TRBJ2-1, with 13 positions matching TRBD2. The CDR3 sequence is 16 residues long. Germline trimming cut 1 base from V and 10 bases from J; bases unmatched to any gene: 7. Looked up from germline, CDR1 is SGHTA and CDR2 is FQGNSA. The CDR3 nucleotides read TGTGCCAGCAGCTTAGGGGGACTAGCGGGAAGGGGGGAGCAGTTCTTC. Translation: CASSLGGLAGRGEQFF.

The genes are TRBV9 and TRBJ2-7; the match to TRBD2 covers 7 bases. V trimming: 0 bases; J trimming: 3 bases; junction bases outside the gene matches: 3. This CDR3 spans 14 amino acids. Germline V gene sequence: CDR1 SGDLS, CDR2 YYNGEE. The CDR3 region is CASSVGGGGYEQYF. The DNA for the CDR3 is TGTGCCAGCAGCGTAGGCGGCGGGGGCTACGAGCAGTACTTC.

CDR3 amino acids: CASSLDGPRSGNTIYF. The CDR3 bases are TGTGCCAGCAGCTTGGATGGGCCTCGTTCCGGAAACACCATATATTTT. The chain has TRBV5-4 and TRBJ1-3; D uncertain. CDR3 length equals 16 residues. The V and J ends lost 0 bases and 4 bases respectively, with 14 bases between them. Per germline, CDR1 SGHNT and CDR2 YYREEE (reference sequence).

In its sample, this clone was seen a few times. CDR3 loop: CASSPWTGGYEQYF. The CDR3, as DNA: TGCGCCAGCAGCCCCTGGACAGGGGGCTACGAGCAGTACTTC. The genes are TRBV4-3 and TRBJ2-7, with TRBD1 identical over 10 bases. V dropped 4 bases and J dropped 3; count of bases not matched to a gene: 3. Germline V gives CDR1 LGHNA, CDR2 YSLEER. The CDR3 spans 14 residues.

The gene calls are TRBV4-3 and TRBJ2-3; 8 bases fit TRBD2. Germline CDR1 LGHNA, CDR2 YSLEER. The CDR3 loop spans 15 amino acids. With V trimmed by 2 bases and J by 4 bases, 5 bases remained unmatched. CDR3 protein: CASSQTGGVADTQYF. DNA of the CDR3: TGCGCCAGCAGCCAAACGGGAGGGGTAGCAGATACGCAGTATTTT.